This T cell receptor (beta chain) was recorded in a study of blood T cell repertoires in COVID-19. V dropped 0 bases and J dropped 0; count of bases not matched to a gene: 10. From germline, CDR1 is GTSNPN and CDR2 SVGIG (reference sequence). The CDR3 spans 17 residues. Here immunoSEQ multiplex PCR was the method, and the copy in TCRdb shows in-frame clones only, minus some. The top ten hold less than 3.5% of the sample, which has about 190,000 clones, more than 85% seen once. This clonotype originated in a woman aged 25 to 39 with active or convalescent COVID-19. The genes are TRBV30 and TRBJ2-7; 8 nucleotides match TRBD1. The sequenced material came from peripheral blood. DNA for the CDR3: TGTGCCTGGAGTGTACCTGTGACAGGGGCAAGCTCCTACGAGCAGTACTTC. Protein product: CAWSVPVTGASSYEQYF.